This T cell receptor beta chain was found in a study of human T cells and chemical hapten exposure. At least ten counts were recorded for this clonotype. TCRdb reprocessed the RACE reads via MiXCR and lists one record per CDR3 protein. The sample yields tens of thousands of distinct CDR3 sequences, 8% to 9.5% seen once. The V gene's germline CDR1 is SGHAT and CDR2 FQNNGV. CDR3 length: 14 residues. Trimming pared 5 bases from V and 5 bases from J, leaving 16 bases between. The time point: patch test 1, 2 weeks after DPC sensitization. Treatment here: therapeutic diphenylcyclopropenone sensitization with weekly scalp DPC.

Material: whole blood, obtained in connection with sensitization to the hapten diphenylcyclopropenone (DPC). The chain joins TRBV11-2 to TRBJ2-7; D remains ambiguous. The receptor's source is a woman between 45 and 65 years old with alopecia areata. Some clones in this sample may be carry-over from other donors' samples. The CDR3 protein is CASSHNLGVDEQYF. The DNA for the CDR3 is TGTGCCAGCAGCCACAATCTGGGCGTAGACGAGCAGTACTTC.